This T cell receptor beta chain was retrieved from a study of T cell responses to AZD1222 COVID-19 vaccine. The CDR3 has 13 amino acids. Germline CDR1 reads LGHDT; CDR2 reads YNNKEL (reference sequence). V shed 1 base and J shed 6 bases, with 9 bases lying between them. The method was immunoSEQ multiplex PCR; TCRdb's version includes in-frame clones alone and lacks a portion of them. The data contain about 140,000 clones, roughly 92% of them singletons. This clone was found once. What it recognizes is unknown. Study-wide results and limits: Of the AZD1222 recipients, only six or seven were seropositive at baseline. Donors, mostly white British, included more females; clonal diversity was possibly underestimated. An increase in Spike-specific TCR breadth and depth was observed after two AZD1222 doses. Spike-wide coverage was observed for vaccine-associated CD4 TCRs, with dominant responses at 160-218 and 743-854.

The sequence came from an adult who received the AZD1222 COVID-19 vaccine. The chain is built from TRBV3-1 (or the pseudogene TRBV3-2) and TRBJ1-1, with D perhaps TRBD1 (5 bases). The sample consisted of peripheral blood, taken 28 days after the second AZD1222 dose. CDR3 residues: CASSQVGGSEAFF. CDR3 in DNA: TGTGCCAGCAGCCAAGTCGGGGGATCTGAAGCTTTCTTT.